This T cell receptor beta chain was recorded in a study of T cells expressing NK-cell markers (TCRdb year 2020). In terms of the full investigation: TCR beta-chain repertoires were profiled in sorted CD3+CD56+NKG2C+, CD3+CD56+NKG2C- and CD3+CD56-NKG2C+ T-cell subsets from about 8 donors. Among the eight sequenced donors, only one was HCMV-seronegative, while the other seven were HCMV-seropositive. Randomly selected healthy volunteers, three men and five women, were used as the eight sequenced donors. Illumina HiSeq 2000/2500, MiSeq or NextSeq was used to sequence libraries as 2 x 150 bp reads. The paper's findings and limits, for the study overall: Whether the expanded NKG2C-expressing T cell clones were specific for HCMV antigens was left unclear. Those dominant clonotypes were again the most abundant among CD3+CD56-NKG2C+ cells in a handful of donors, at about 25-60.1%. In five to seven donors, the dominant CD3+CD56+NKG2C+ clonotypes were found to rank among the top 10 CD8+ clonotypes and to make up about 1.0-7.5% of CD8+ T cells.

Data came from an Illumina HiSeq 2000. 5'RACE template switching, by which a universal primer site and unique molecular identifiers were added, was used to make TCR beta cDNA libraries. cDNA synthesis was primed from the TCR beta constant segment, followed by two successive PCR amplification steps. From the authors' description of their analysis: MIGEC was used to demultiplex reads and group the reads by UMI, and MiTCR was used to assemble and quantify clonotypes. To exclude erroneous sequences, any TCR cDNA sequence not supported by at least two reads was discarded. The tcR package was used for downstream repertoire analysis, with clonotypes matched between fractions based on CDR3 nucleotide sequence plus V segment. Antigen specificity was annotated against VDJdb with VDJmatch, allowing one amino acid substitution in CDR3. TCRdb reprocessed the sequencing reads and holds a single record per CDR3 protein sequence, with no DNA. These V and J calls are TCRdb output, not the study's own analysis. This sample's clone table shows about 260,000 distinct CDR3 sequences. The ten largest clones take up around 0.42% of the sample.

To determine HCMV serostatus, a commercial ELISA kit was used to detect HCMV-specific IgG in serum. Ficoll density gradient centrifugation was used to isolate peripheral blood mononuclear cells from blood. The CDR3 covers 14 residues, taking in both the cysteine and the phenylalanine. The DNA sequence is not available. As encoded in the germline V gene, CDR1 is ENHRY while CDR2 is SYGVKD. As for this clonotype: Its binding antigen is unknown.

Sequenced input: blood T cells: a sorted CD56 or NKG2C T cell subset, CD4+ or CD8+ T cells, or bulk PBMC T cells (not recorded which). The chain is made from TRBV10-3 and TRBJ2-7. The sequence was obtained from a man between 18 and 35 years old in good health. Donor details come from another sample of the same person, matched by shared clones. The CDR3 region has the sequence CAIRDSRVPYEQYF.